This T cell receptor beta chain was sequenced for a study of shared clonotypes between healthy human individuals. Here immunoSEQ multiplex PCR was the method, and the copy in TCRdb shows in-frame clones only, minus some. The data contain approximately 1,500,000 clones, 98% of them singletons. Germline trimming cut 1 base from V and 3 bases from J; bases unmatched to any gene: 8. Germline loops: CDR1 SGHAT, CDR2 FQNNGV. This CDR3 spans 17 amino acids. Material for sequencing was naive CD4+ T cells sorted from blood. Subset noted: CD45RA+ positively selected. The TCR was taken from a man aged 25-45 years in good health. The chain uses TRBV11-2 and TRBJ2-7; 11 nucleotides line up with TRBD2. The CDR3 is CASSLGTLAGVYYEQYF. The CDR3 bases are TGTGCCAGCAGCTTAGGAACACTAGCGGGAGTGTACTACGAGCAGTACTTC. The variable domain in full, with the rest retrieved from reference TRBV11-2 and TRBJ2-7, is EAGVAQSPRYKIIEKRQSVAFWCNPISGHATLYWYQQILGQGPKLLIQFQNNGVVDDSQLPKDRFSAERLKGVDSTLKIQPAKLEDSAVYLCASSLGTLAGVYYEQYFGPGTRLTVT.